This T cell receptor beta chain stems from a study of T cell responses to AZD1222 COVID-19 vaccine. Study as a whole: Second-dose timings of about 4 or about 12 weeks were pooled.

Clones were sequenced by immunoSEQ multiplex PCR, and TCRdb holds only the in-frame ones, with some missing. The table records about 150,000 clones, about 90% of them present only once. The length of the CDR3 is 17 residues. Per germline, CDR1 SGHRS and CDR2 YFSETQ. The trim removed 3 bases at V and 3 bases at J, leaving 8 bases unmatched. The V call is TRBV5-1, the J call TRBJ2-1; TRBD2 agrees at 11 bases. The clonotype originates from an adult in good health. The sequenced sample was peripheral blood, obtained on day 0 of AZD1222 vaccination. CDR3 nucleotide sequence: TGCGCCAGCAGCTACTCCCTAGCGGGGGGACACTACAATGAGCAGTTCTTC. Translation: CASSYSLAGGHYNEQFF.